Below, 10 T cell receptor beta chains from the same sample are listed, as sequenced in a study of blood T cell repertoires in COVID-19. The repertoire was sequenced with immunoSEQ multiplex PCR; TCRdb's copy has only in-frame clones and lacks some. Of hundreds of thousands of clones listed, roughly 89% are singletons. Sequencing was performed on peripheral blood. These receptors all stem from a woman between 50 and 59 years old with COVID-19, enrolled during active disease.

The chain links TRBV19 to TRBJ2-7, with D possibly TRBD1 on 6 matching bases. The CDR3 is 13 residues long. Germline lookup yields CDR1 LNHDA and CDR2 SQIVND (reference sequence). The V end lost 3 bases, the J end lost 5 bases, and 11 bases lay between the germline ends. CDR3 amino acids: CASSILGQNEQYF. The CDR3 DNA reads TGTGCCAGTAGTATTTTGGGACAAAACGAGCAGTACTTC.

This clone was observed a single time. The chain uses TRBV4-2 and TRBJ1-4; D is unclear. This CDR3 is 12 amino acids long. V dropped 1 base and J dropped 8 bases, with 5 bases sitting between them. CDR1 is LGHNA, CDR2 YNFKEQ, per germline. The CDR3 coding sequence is TGTGCCAGCAGCCAAGCGCGGGAAAAACTGTTTTTT. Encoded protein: CASSQAREKLFF.

CDR3: CASSRSDVNEKLFF. CDR3 DNA sequence: TGTGCCAGCAGTCGGAGCGACGTGAACGAAAAACTGTTTTTT. The chain joins TRBV2 to TRBJ1-4; D gene uncertain. With 5 bases removed from V and 8 bases from J, the gap between germline ends came to 15 bases. The germline V gene encodes CDR1 SNHLY and CDR2 FYNNEI. This CDR3 comprises 14 residues. The full variable domain, completed using reference TRBV2 and TRBJ1-4, is EPEVTQTPSHQVTQMGQEVILRCVPISNHLYFYWYRQILGQKVEFLVSFYNNEISEKSEIFDDQFSVERPDGSNFTLKIRSTKLEDSAMYFCASSRSDVNEKLFFGSGTQLSVL.

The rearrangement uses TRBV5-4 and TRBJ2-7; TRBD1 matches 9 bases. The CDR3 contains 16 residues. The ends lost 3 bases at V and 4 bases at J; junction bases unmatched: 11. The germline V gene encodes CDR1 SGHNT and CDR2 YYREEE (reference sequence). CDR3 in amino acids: CASSSAPGQGGYEQYF. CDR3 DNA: TGTGCCAGCAGCTCAGCCCCGGGACAGGGAGGGTACGAGCAGTACTTC.

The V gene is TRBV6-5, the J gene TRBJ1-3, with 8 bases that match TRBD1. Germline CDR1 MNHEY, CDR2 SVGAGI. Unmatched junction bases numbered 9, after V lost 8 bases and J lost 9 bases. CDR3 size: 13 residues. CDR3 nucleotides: TGTGCCAGCGGGGGGGGACAGGCCCTCACCATATATTTT. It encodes CASGGGQALTIYF.

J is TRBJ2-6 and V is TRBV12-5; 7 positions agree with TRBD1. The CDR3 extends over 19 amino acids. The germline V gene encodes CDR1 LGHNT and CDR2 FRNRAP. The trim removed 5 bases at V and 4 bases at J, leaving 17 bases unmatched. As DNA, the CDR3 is TGTGCTAGTGGTCTCGCTTCGGGACAGTCCCTAGTGGGGGCCAACGTCCTGACTTTC. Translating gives CASGLASGQSLVGANVLTF.

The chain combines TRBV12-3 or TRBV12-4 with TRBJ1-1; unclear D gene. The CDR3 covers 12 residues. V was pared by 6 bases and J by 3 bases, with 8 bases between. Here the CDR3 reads CASSPIYTEAFF. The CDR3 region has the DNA TGTGCCAGCAGCCCTATTTACACTGAAGCTTTCTTT.

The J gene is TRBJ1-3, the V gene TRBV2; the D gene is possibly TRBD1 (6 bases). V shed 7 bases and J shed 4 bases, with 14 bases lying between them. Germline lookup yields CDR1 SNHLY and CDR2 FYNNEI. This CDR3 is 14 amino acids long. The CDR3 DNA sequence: TGTGCCAGCAAGGGGGACATGGTGGGAAACACCATATATTTT. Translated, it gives CASKGDMVGNTIYF. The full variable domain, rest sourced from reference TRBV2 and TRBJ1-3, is EPEVTQTPSHQVTQMGQEVILRCVPISNHLYFYWYRQILGQKVEFLVSFYNNEISEKSEIFDDQFSVERPDGSNFTLKIRSTKLEDSAMYFCASKGDMVGNTIYFGEGSWLTVV.

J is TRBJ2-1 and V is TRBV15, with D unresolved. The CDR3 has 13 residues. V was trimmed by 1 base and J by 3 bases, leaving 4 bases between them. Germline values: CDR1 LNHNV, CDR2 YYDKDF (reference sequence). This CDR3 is CATSRARYNEQFF. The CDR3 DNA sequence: TGTGCCACCAGCAGAGCCCGCTACAATGAGCAGTTCTTC. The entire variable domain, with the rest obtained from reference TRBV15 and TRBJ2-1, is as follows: DAMVIQNPRYQVTQFGKPVTLSCSQTLNHNVMYWYQQKSSQAPKLLFHYYDKDFNNEADTPDNFQSRRPNTSFCFLDIRSPGLGDTAMYLCATSRARYNEQFFGPGTRLTVL.

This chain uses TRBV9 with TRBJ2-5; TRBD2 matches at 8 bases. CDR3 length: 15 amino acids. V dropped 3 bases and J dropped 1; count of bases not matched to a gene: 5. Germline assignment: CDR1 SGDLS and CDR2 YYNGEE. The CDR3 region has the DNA TGTGCCAGCAGCGCCAGCGGGGGATTCCAAGAGACCCAGTACTTC. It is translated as CASSASGGFQETQYF.